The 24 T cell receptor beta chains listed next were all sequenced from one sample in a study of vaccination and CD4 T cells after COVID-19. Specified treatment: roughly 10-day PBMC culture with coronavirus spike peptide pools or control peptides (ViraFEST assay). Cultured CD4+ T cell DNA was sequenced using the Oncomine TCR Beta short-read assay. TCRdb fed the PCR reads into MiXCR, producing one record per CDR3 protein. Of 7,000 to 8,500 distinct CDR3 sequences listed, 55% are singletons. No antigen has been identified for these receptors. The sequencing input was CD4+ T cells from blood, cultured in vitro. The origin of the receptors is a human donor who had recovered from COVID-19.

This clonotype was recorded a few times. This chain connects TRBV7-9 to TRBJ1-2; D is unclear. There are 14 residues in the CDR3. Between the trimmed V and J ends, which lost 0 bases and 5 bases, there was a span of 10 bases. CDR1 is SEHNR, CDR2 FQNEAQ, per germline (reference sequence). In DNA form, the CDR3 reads TGTGCCAGCAGCTTAGCCCTGGACGGATATGGCTACACCTTC. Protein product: CASSLALDGYGYTF. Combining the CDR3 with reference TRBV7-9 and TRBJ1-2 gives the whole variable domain DTGVSQNPRHKITKRGQNVTFRCDPISEHNRLYWYRQTLGQGPEFLTYFQNEAQLEKSRLLSDRFSAERPKGSFSTLEIQRTEQGDSAMYLCASSLALDGYGYTFGSGTRLTVV.

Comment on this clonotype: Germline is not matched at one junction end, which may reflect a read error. The CDR3 sequence is CASSPPGGGLYGHTF. The DNA for the CDR3 is TGTGCCAGCTCACCACCTGGAGGGGGCCTCTATGGCCACACCTTC. The V gene is TRBV18, the J gene TRBJ1-2; 7 bases are shared with TRBD1. Germline CDR1 and CDR2: KGHSH and LQKENI. The CDR3 has 15 amino acids. The variable domain in full, completed from reference TRBV18 and TRBJ1-2, reads NAGVMQNPRHLVRRRGQEARLRCSPMKGHSHVYWYRQLPEEGLKFMVYLQKENIIDESGMPKERFSAEFPKEGPSILRIQQVVRGDSAAYFCASSPPGGGLYGHTFGSGTRLTVV.

CDR3 DNA: TGTGCCAGCAGCTTCCCCGGGGGCTATGGCTACACCTTC. It encodes CASSFPGGYGYTF. This chain uses TRBV5-4 with TRBJ1-2; D possibly corresponds to TRBD1 (5 bases). Trimming removed 2 bases from V and 4 bases from J, with 9 bases in between. The CDR3 runs to 13 residues. Germline loops: CDR1 SGHNT, CDR2 YYREEE (reference sequence).

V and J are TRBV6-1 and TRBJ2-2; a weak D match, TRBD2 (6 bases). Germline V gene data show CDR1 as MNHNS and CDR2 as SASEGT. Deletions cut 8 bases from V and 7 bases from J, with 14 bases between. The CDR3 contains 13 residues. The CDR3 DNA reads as TGTGCCAGCGGTCCGCCGGGGGTCGGGGAGCTGTTTTTT. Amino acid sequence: CASGPPGVGELFF.

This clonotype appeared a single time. The CDR3 DNA follows: TGTGCCACATCCCGGGGGCCTAACTATGGCTACACCTTC. It codes for CATSRGPNYGYTF. The V gene is TRBV6-1, the J gene TRBJ1-2; tentative D call: TRBD1 (6 bases). The CDR3 consists of 13 residues. Trimming stripped 10 bases from V and 0 bases from J, with 12 bases between. The germline V gene encodes CDR1 MNHNS and CDR2 SASEGT.

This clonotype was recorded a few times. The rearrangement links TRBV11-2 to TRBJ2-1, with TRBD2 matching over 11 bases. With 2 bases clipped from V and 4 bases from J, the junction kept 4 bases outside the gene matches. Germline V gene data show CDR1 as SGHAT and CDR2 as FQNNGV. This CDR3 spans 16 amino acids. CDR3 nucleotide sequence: TGTGCCAGCAGCTTACTAGCGGGGGGCGCGTACAATGAGCAGTTCTTC. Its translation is CASSLLAGGAYNEQFF. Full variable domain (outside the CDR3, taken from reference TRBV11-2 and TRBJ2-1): EAGVAQSPRYKIIEKRQSVAFWCNPISGHATLYWYQQILGQGPKLLIQFQNNGVVDDSQLPKDRFSAERLKGVDSTLKIQPAKLEDSAVYLCASSLLAGGAYNEQFFGPGTRLTVL.

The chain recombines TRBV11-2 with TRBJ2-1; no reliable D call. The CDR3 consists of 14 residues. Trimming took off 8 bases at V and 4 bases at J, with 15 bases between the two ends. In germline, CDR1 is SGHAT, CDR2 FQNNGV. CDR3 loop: CASGVRLLYNEQFF. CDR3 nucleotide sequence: TGTGCCAGCGGAGTGAGGTTACTGTACAATGAGCAGTTCTTC. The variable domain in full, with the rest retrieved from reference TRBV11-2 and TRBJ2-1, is EAGVAQSPRYKIIEKRQSVAFWCNPISGHATLYWYQQILGQGPKLLIQFQNNGVVDDSQLPKDRFSAERLKGVDSTLKIQPAKLEDSAVYLCASGVRLLYNEQFFGPGTRLTVL.

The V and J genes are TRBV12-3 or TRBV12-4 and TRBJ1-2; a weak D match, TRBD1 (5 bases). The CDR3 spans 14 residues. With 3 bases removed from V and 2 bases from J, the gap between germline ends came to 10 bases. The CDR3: CASSFGRGNYGYTF. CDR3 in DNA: TGTGCCAGCAGTTTTGGTAGGGGAAACTATGGCTACACCTTC.

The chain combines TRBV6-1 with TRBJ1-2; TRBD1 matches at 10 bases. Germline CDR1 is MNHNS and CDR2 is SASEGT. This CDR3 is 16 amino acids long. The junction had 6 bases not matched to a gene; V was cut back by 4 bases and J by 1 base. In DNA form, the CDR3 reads TGTGCCAGCAGTGGATCGACAGGGGGCTATAACTATGGCTACACCTTC. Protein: CASSGSTGGYNYGYTF.

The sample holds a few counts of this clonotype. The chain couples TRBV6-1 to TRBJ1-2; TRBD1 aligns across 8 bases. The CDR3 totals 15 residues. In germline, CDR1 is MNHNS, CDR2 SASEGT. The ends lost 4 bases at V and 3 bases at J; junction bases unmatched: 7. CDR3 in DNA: TGTGCCAGCAGTGGGGGACCGGGACAGGACTATGGCTACACCTTC. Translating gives CASSGGPGQDYGYTF.

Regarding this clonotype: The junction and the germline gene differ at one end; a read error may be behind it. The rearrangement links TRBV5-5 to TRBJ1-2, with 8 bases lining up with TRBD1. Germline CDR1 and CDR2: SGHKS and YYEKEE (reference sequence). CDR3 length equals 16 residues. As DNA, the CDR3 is TGTGCCAGCACCTTGGACAGGGTCTCATACTACTATGGCTACACCTTC. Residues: CASTLDRVSYYYGYTF.

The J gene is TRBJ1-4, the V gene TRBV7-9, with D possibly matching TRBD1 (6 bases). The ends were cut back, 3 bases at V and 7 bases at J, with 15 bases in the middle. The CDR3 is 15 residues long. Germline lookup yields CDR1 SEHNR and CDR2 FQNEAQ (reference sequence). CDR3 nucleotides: TGTGCCAGCAGCTTTCGCGCGGGGGCGTCTGAAAAACTGTTTTTT. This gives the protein CASSFRAGASEKLFF.

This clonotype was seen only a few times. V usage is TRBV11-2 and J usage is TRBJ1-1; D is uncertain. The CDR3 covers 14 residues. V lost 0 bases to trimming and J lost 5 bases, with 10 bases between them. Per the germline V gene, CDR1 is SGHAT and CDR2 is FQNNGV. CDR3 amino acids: CASSLDRDPTEAFF. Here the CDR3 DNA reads TGTGCCAGCAGCTTAGATAGAGACCCGACTGAAGCTTTCTTT.

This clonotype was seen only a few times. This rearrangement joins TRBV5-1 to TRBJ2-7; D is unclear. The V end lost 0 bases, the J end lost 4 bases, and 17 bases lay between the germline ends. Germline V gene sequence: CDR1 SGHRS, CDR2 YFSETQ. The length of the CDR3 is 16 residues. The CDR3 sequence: CASSLAAAGEPYEQYF. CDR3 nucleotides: TGCGCCAGCAGCTTGGCCGCAGCCGGAGAACCTTACGAGCAGTACTTC.

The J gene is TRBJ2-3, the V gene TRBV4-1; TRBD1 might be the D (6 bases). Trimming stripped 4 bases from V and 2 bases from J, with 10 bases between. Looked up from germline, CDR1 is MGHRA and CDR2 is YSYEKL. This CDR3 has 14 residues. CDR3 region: CASSPYRATDTQYF. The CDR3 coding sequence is TGCGCCAGCAGCCCTTACAGGGCCACAGATACGCAGTATTTT.

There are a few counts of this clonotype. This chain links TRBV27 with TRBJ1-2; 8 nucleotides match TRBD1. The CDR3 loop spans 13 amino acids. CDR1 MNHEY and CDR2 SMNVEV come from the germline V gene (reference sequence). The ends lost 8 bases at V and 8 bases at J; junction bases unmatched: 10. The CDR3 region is CASGWTGSRGYTF. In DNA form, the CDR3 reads TGTGCCAGCGGATGGACAGGGTCGAGGGGCTACACCTTC.

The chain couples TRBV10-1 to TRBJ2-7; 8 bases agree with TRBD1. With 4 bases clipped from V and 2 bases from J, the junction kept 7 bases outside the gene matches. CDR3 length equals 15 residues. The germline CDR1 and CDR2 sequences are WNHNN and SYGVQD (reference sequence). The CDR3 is CASSGYRGTTYEQYF. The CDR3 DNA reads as TGCGCCAGCAGTGGATACAGGGGGACCACCTACGAGCAGTACTTC.

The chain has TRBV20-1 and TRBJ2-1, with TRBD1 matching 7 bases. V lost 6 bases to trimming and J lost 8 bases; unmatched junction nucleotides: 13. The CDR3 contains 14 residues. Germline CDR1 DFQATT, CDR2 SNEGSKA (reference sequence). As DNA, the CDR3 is TGCAGTGCGTACAGGGGCGCCGTGGGGTATGAGCAGTTCTTC. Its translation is CSAYRGAVGYEQFF.

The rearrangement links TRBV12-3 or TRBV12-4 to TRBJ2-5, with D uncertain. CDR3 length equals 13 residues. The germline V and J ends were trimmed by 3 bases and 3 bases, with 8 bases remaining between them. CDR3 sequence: CASSFMGKETQYF. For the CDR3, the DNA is TGTGCCAGCAGTTTTATGGGGAAAGAGACCCAGTACTTC.

In nucleotides, the CDR3 is TGTGCCTGGAGTGAGGGACTAGCTGTCGGCGAGCAGTACTTC. Translated: CAWSEGLAVGEQYF. V gene TRBV30 combines with J gene TRBJ2-7; 9 bases line up with TRBD2. V trimming: 1 base; J trimming: 6 bases; junction bases outside the gene matches: 7. Germline V gives CDR1 GTSNPN, CDR2 SVGIG (reference sequence). The CDR3 totals 14 residues.

CDR3 sequence reads: CASSEPKGQGAYNEQFF. CDR3 sequence (DNA): TGCGCCAGCAGTGAGCCGAAAGGACAGGGGGCCTACAATGAGCAGTTCTTC. The chain joins TRBV10-2 to TRBJ2-1, with TRBD1 matching over 10 bases. J gave up 2 bases and V 2 bases, and 6 bases lay outside the gene matches. From germline, CDR1 is WSHSY and CDR2 SAAADI. The CDR3 has 17 amino acids.

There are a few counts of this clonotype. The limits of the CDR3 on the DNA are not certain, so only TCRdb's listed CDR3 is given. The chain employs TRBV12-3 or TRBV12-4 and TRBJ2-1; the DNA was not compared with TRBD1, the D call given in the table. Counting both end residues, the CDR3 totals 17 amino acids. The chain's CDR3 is CASSSLAFGQGNNEQFF.

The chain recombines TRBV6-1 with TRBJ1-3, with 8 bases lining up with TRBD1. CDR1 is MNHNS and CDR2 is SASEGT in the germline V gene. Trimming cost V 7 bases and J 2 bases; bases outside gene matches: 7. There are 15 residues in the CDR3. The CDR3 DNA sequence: TGTGCCAGCACTTCAGGACAGGGTCCTGGAAACACCATATATTTT. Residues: CASTSGQGPGNTIYF.

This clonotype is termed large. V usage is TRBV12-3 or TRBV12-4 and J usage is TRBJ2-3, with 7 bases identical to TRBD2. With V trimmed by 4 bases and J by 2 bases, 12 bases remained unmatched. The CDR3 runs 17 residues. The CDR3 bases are TGTGCCAGCAGTTGGGGGGGACTACTTATCCACACAGATACGCAGTATTTT. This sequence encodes CASSWGGLLIHTDTQYF.